Below are 20 T cell receptor beta chains sequenced from a single sample in a study of T cell responses to AZD1222 COVID-19 vaccine. TCRdb keeps only in-frame clones here, not all; method: immunoSEQ multiplex PCR. The table records approximately 180,000 clones, roughly 92% of them present only once. Specimen: peripheral blood, collected on day 0 of AZD1222 vaccination. Every receptor here comes from an adult in good health.

This clone appeared a single time. V gene TRBV2 combines with J gene TRBJ1-2; D is possibly TRBD1 (5 bases). This CDR3 has 14 amino acids. The V gene's germline CDR1 is SNHLY and CDR2 FYNNEI. V lost 3 bases, J lost 2 bases, and 10 bases lay in between. CDR3: CASSEQGRNYGYTF. The CDR3 DNA reads as TGTGCCAGCAGTGAGCAGGGTCGGAACTATGGCTACACCTTC.

V usage is TRBV27 and J usage is TRBJ1-1; D may be TRBD1 (5 bases). Trimming removed 5 bases from V and 6 bases from J, with 7 bases in between. Germline V gene data show CDR1 as MNHEY and CDR2 as SMNVEV (reference sequence). The CDR3 is made up of 11 amino acids. The CDR3 DNA reads TGTGCCAGCAGTCAGGGTTCTGAAGCTTTCTTT. Its protein is CASSQGSEAFF.

This clone was detected many times. The J gene is TRBJ1-4, the V gene TRBV12-3 or TRBV12-4; TRBD1 aligns across 7 bases. V shed 6 bases and J 5 bases; nucleotides not matched to a gene: 0. The CDR3 is 12 residues long. The CDR3 loop reads CASRGQNEKLFF. In DNA form, the CDR3 reads TGTGCCAGCAGGGGACAGAATGAAAAACTGTTTTTT.

This clone has a single count. The chain links TRBV5-4 to TRBJ2-2; a weak D match, TRBD2 (6 bases). CDR1 and CDR2 from the germline V gene are SGHNT and YYREEE (reference sequence). CDR3 length: 15 residues. V lost 5 bases and J 0 bases, leaving 11 bases between the germline ends. The CDR3, as DNA: TGTGCCAGCAGGGAGGGACGGGCGAACACCGGGGAGCTGTTTTTT. Its protein product is CASREGRANTGELFF.

The chain is built from TRBV9 and TRBJ2-1; D is possibly TRBD1 (6 bases). Trimming shortened V by 2 bases and J by 4 bases, and 10 bases separated the two germline ends. This CDR3 spans 14 amino acids. Germline V lookup: CDR1 SGDLS, CDR2 YYNGEE. CDR3 in DNA: TGTGCCAGCAGCGTTGACAGGACTTACAATGAGCAGTTCTTC. Protein sequence: CASSVDRTYNEQFF.

This chain uses TRBV6-5 with TRBJ2-7, with TRBD2 as a possible D gene (5 bases). This CDR3 comprises 14 residues. Trimming stripped 6 bases from V and 6 bases from J, with 18 bases between. Germline V gives CDR1 MNHEY, CDR2 SVGAGI. Here the CDR3 DNA reads TGTGCCAGCAGGGGGAGTTCTCTTCATGGCGAGCAGTACTTC. Residues: CASRGSSLHGEQYF.

The count of this clone is one. V is TRBV5-1 and J is TRBJ2-1; 7 nucleotides align to TRBD2. V shed 1 base, J shed 5 bases, and the junction held 6 bases outside the gene matches. The CDR3 runs to 15 residues. The V gene's germline CDR1 is SGHRS and CDR2 YFSETQ. CDR3 loop: CASSLTGTTNNEQFF. In nucleotides, the CDR3 is TGCGCCAGCAGCTTGACCGGGACTACGAACAATGAGCAGTTCTTC.

J is TRBJ2-6 and V is TRBV7-2; perhaps TRBD2 as D (5 bases). Germline CDR1 reads SGHTA; CDR2 reads FQGNSA. CDR3 length: 15 residues. V dropped 1 base and J dropped 4 bases, with 8 bases sitting between them. CDR3 nucleotides: TGTGCCAGCAGCTTAGGAGGGAGCGGGGCCAACGTCCTGACTTTC. Translated: CASSLGGSGANVLTF.

This clone appeared once. The CDR3 spells CASSLAGGYGYTF. CDR3 coding DNA: TGTGCCAGCAGTTTAGCAGGGGGCTATGGCTACACCTTC. The gene calls are TRBV27 and TRBJ1-2; TRBD1 aligns across 7 bases. There are 13 residues in the CDR3. CDR1 and CDR2 (germline): MNHEY, SMNVEV (reference sequence). Unmatched junction bases numbered 1, after V lost 2 bases and J lost 4 bases.

The chain carries TRBV7-9 and TRBJ1-1, with D possibly being TRBD1 (6 bases). Trimming pared 5 bases from V and 0 bases from J, leaving 13 bases between. Germline loops: CDR1 SEHNR, CDR2 FQNEAQ (reference sequence). The CDR3 spans 15 residues. CDR3 nucleotides: TGTGCCAGCAGCCTAGAGACAGGATTGAACACTGAAGCTTTCTTT. The encoded protein is CASSLETGLNTEAFF.

This chain links TRBV27 with TRBJ1-4; no clear D gene. Germline V gives CDR1 MNHEY, CDR2 SMNVEV (reference sequence). The CDR3 spans 14 residues. Trimming took off 6 bases at V and 4 bases at J, with 12 bases between the two ends. CDR3 amino acids: CASSSPGRNEKLFF. The CDR3 DNA sequence: TGTGCCAGCAGCTCCCCGGGCCGTAATGAAAAACTGTTTTTT.

The chain joins TRBV3-1 (or the pseudogene TRBV3-2) to TRBJ1-5; D gene unclear. Trimming cost V 0 bases and J 7 bases, with 7 bases left between them. CDR1 is LGHDT and CDR2 is YNNKEL in the germline V gene (reference sequence). The CDR3 has 13 amino acids. The CDR3 spells CASSQDRRQPQHF. In nucleotides, the CDR3 is TGTGCCAGCAGCCAAGATCGCCGCCAGCCCCAGCATTTT.

The chain is built from TRBV4-1 and TRBJ2-1, with 10 positions matching TRBD2. V gave up 1 base and J gave up 6 bases; unmatched junction bases: 21. CDR1 and CDR2 from the germline V gene are MGHRA and YSYEKL. The CDR3 extends over 21 amino acids. For the CDR3, the DNA is TGCGCCAGCAGCCAAGGCAAGAAGGGGTCCCCGGCTAGCGGGAGTGGCAATGAGCAGTTCTTC. This sequence encodes CASSQGKKGSPASGSGNEQFF.

The gene calls are TRBV7-2 and TRBJ2-5, with D maybe TRBD2 (6 bases). Trimming shortened V by 5 bases and J by 5 bases, and 12 bases separated the two germline ends. The CDR3 has 13 residues. Germline V gene lookup returns CDR1 SGHTA and CDR2 FQGNSA. In nucleotides, the CDR3 is TGTGCCAGCAGCCACCGGGGGTCCGAGACCCAGTACTTC. Amino acids: CASSHRGSETQYF.

This clone was observed a single time. The chain joins TRBV24-1 to TRBJ2-1; perhaps D is TRBD1 or TRBD2 (5 bases each). There are 18 residues in the CDR3. The germline gives CDR1 KGHDR, CDR2 SFDVKD. V was clipped by 4 bases and J by 0 bases, with 18 bases between them. The CDR3 protein is CATSEWDEADISYNEQFF. DNA of the CDR3: TGTGCCACCAGTGAGTGGGACGAGGCCGACATCTCCTACAATGAGCAGTTCTTC.

J is TRBJ1-2 and V is TRBV7-9, with TRBD1 identical over 8 bases. Germline trimming cut 4 bases from V and 4 bases from J; bases unmatched to any gene: 17. This CDR3 contains 18 residues. CDR1 is SEHNR and CDR2 is FQNEAQ in the germline V gene (reference sequence). The CDR3 DNA reads as TGTGCCAGCAGCTCTTTAAGGGCAGACAGGGGACATCGCTATGGCTACACCTTC. Protein sequence: CASSSLRADRGHRYGYTF.

The V and J genes are TRBV6-6 and TRBJ1-1; D is ambiguous. CDR3 length: 15 amino acids. Germline CDR1 and CDR2: MNHNY and SVGAGI (reference sequence). The germline V and J ends were trimmed by 0 bases and 1 base, with 9 bases remaining between them. CDR3 sequence: CASSYSQLTNTEAFF. Here the CDR3 DNA reads TGTGCCAGCAGTTACTCGCAGTTAACGAACACTGAAGCTTTCTTT.

J is TRBJ2-7 and V is TRBV20-1; D perhaps matches TRBD2 (6 bases). The CDR3 length is 11 residues. Germline V gene data show CDR1 as DFQATT and CDR2 as SNEGSKA (reference sequence). Trimming removed 6 bases from V and 4 bases from J, with 10 bases in between. CDR3 in DNA: TGCAGTGCCCCCCTAGCGTACGAGCAGTACTTC. It specifies CSAPLAYEQYF.

This chain joins TRBV5-1 and TRBJ1-1; D call uncertain. Germline values: CDR1 SGHRS, CDR2 YFSETQ. The CDR3 runs to 13 residues. Trimming took off 4 bases at V and 4 bases at J, with 11 bases between the two ends. The CDR3 DNA reads as TGCGCCAGCAGCCCCCGGGTGGGCACTGAAGCTTTCTTT. Its translation: CASSPRVGTEAFF.

The chain links TRBV7-3 to TRBJ2-1; D may correspond to TRBD1 or TRBD2 (5 bases each). Germline loops: CDR1 SGHTA, CDR2 FQGTGA. This CDR3 is 14 amino acids long. V shed 5 bases and J shed 8 bases, with 16 bases lying between them. The CDR3 sequence is CASSTTGPPDEQFF. The CDR3 DNA follows: TGTGCCAGCAGCACAACGGGACCCCCCGATGAGCAGTTCTTC.